This T cell receptor beta chain was sequenced during a study of tissue T cells after allogeneic stem cell transplantation. TCRdb keeps only in-frame clones here, not all; method: immunoSEQ multiplex PCR. The data hold 48,000 or so clones, with approximately 73% observed a single time. Germline assignment: CDR1 SNHLY and CDR2 FYNGKV (reference sequence). The junction had 5 bases not matched to a gene; V was cut back by 5 bases and J by 0 bases. The CDR3 has 16 amino acids. Regarding this clone: Gene names refer to mouse genes. The read finishes 1 residue shy of the CDR3 end, and the germline J gene is used to complete it.

The sample comprised sorted cells pooled from one or two spleens. V gene TRBV3 combines with J gene TRBJ2-4, with 10 bases identical to TRBD2. This TCR was sampled from a pool of C57BL/6 mice in good health. The CDR3 bases that were read are TGTGCCAGCAGCCCAGGACTGGGGGCTAGTCAAAACACCTTGTAC. Its protein product is CASSPGLGASQNTLY. The entire CDR3 protein reads CASSPGLGASQNTLYF.